This is a list of T cell receptor beta chains from one sample in a study of glioma-infiltrating T cells. TCRdb itself ran the multiplex PCR reads through MiXCR, one entry per CDR3 protein. The sample has about 180,000 distinct CDR3 sequences, about 40% seen once. Sequenced sample: glioma tissue, nonneoplastic brain tissue, or PBMCs (not recorded which). All receptors derive from a human donor with low-grade glioma or glioblastoma, undergoing nonglioma brain surgery, or in good health (not recorded which). Each CDR3 is given with its conserved first and last residue. Fields, in order: clone size, J gene, V gene, D gene, CDR3 protein, CDR3 DNA. The D gene is left open where the match is weak. Clone size appears in some rows only: once, few, many, or a class for an expanded clone.

>-|TRBJ2-7|TRBV20-1|TRBD1
CSQARGDRGGLYEEYF
TGCAGTCAGGCTCGGGGTGACAGGGGGGGACTCTACGAGGAGTACTTC
>many|TRBJ2-1|TRBV4-1|TRBD2
CASSPGLAEDANEQFF
TGCGCCAGCAGCCCGGGACTAGCTGAAGACGCCAATGAGCAGTTCTTC
>few|TRBJ2-7|TRBV2|-
CASSLRPGPEQYF
TGTGCCAGCAGTCTCAGGCCAGGGCCCGAGCAGTACTTC
>-|TRBJ2-7|TRBV5-5|-
CASSLLGVDEQYF
TGTGCCAGCAGCCTACTCGGGGTCGACGAGCAGTACTTC
>once|TRBJ2-1|TRBV5-5|-
CASIPQGDFYNEQFF
TGTGCCAGCATCCCTCAGGGGGACTTCTACAATGAGCAGTTCTTC
>few|TRBJ2-3|TRBV7-6|-
CASSSWTGLTDTQYF
TGTGCCAGCAGCTCTTGGACTGGGCTCACAGATACGCAGTATTTT
>-|TRBJ2-7|TRBV3-1|-
CASSPVRDPPYEQYF
TGTGCCAGCAGCCCTGTCCGGGACCCACCCTACGAGCAGTACTTC
>-|TRBJ2-7|TRBV4-2|-
CASSESGPLSYEQYF
TGTGCCAGCAGCGAGAGCGGGCCCTTATCCTACGAGCAGTACTTC
>-|TRBJ2-5|TRBV11-2|TRBD2
CASSLRPQSSGSSKTKYF
TGTGCCAGCAGCTTAAGACCCCAAAGTAGCGGGAGTTCGAAGACCAAGTACTTC
>-|TRBJ2-1|TRBV29-1|-
CSVTISSRTYNEQFF
TGCAGCGTCACAATCTCTAGCAGGACCTACAATGAGCAGTTCTTC
>-|TRBJ1-1|TRBV6-6|-
CASSYDRGTGEAFF
TGTGCCAGCAGTTACGATCGTGGGACTGGTGAAGCTTTCTTT
>-|TRBJ1-2|TRBV20-1|-
CSARRENYGQTF
TGCAGTGCACGGCGAGAGAACTATGGCCAAACCTTC
>many|TRBJ2-7|TRBV3-1|-
CASSFRTGEQYF
TGTGCCAGCAGCTTCCGTACGGGTGAGCAGTACTTC
>-|TRBJ1-5|TRBV20-1|-
CSAGGHGGQPQHF
TGCAGTGCTGGAGGACATGGAGGTCAGCCCCAGCATTTT
>-|TRBJ2-1|TRBV14|-
CASSPLTQGNKQFF
TGTGCCAGCAGTCCCCTTACACAGGGTAATAAGCAGTTCTTC
>many|TRBJ2-1|TRBV19|TRBD2
CASRSSGSSYNEQFF
TGTGCCAGTAGGAGTAGCGGGAGCTCCTACAATGAGCAGTTCTTC
>many|TRBJ2-7|TRBV20-1|-
CSARVGGRYEQYF
TGCAGTGCTAGAGTTGGAGGAAGGTACGAGCAGTACTTC
>many|TRBJ1-1|TRBV19|-
CASSFTDSHEAFF
TGTGCCAGTAGTTTTACAGATTCGCATGAAGCTTTCTTT
>-|TRBJ1-1|TRBV12-3/TRBV12-4|-
CASTLGGTYTEAFF
TGTGCCAGCACTTTAGGCGGGACCTACACTGAAGCTTTCTTT
>-|TRBJ2-3|TRBV6-9|-
CASSYLRGADTQYF
TGTGCCAGCAGTTACCTACGAGGGGCAGATACGCAGTATTTT
>many|TRBJ1-1|TRBV3-1|-
CASSPLRPRGEAFF
TGTGCCAGCAGCCCGCTTAGACCCCGGGGAGAAGCTTTCTTT
>few|TRBJ2-7|TRBV7-9|TRBD2
CASSLALAGAPYEQYF
TGTGCCAGCAGCTTAGCACTAGCGGGAGCCCCCTACGAGCAGTACTTC